Below, 23 T cell receptor beta chains from the same sample are listed, as sequenced in a study of blood T cells in healthy people across ages. PCR was performed a second time for about 7 to 11 cycles using a sample-barcoded 5' primer and a J-beta primer mix. In TCRdb, the 5' RACE reads were re-called with MiXCR into one record per CDR3 protein. Among 1.4 million to 1.5 million distinct CDR3 sequences listed, approximately 38% were seen once. Material for sequencing was blood. All receptors derive from a woman between 18 and 29 years old in good health.

This clonotype was seen a few times. V is TRBV9 and J is TRBJ2-3; maybe TRBD1 (5 bases). CDR1 is SGDLS, CDR2 YYNGEE, per germline. V shed 3 bases and J shed 2 bases, with 19 bases lying between them. The CDR3 is 17 amino acids. CDR3 sequence: CASSASTGGAITDTQYF. CDR3 bases: TGTGCCAGCAGCGCGTCTACAGGTGGGGCGATCACAGATACGCAGTATTTT.

At least ten counts were recorded for this clonotype. The chain links TRBV2 to TRBJ2-1; TRBD2 is a possible D gene (5 bases). Germline loops: CDR1 SNHLY, CDR2 FYNNEI. V shed 7 bases and J shed 4 bases, with 14 bases lying between them. The CDR3 is 14 residues long. This chain's CDR3 is CASIRAEGYNEQFF. The CDR3 DNA reads TGTGCCAGCATCCGGGCAGAGGGATACAATGAGCAGTTCTTC.

This clonotype was detected only a few times. V is TRBV5-1 and J is TRBJ2-1; 12 bases match TRBD2. CDR1 and CDR2 (germline): SGHRS, YFSETQ. The V segment lost 7 bases and the J segment 7 bases; nucleotides outside the gene matches: 15. The CDR3 runs to 17 residues. CDR3 region: CASSRELAGGPGNEQFF. In DNA, the CDR3 is TGCGCCAGCTCACGGGAGCTAGCGGGAGGGCCGGGAAATGAGCAGTTCTTC.

This clonotype was seen a handful of times. The V and J genes are TRBV20-1 and TRBJ2-5, with D hard to call. This CDR3 comprises 10 residues. Trimming removed 5 bases from V and 5 bases from J, with 6 bases in between. CDR1 and CDR2 (germline): DFQATT, SNEGSKA (reference sequence). This CDR3 reads CSAVYETQYF. In DNA form, the CDR3 reads TGCAGTGCTGTATACGAGACCCAGTACTTC.

This clonotype appeared a few times. The chain uses TRBV7-2 and TRBJ1-2, with TRBD1 matching 7 bases. There are 18 residues in the CDR3. The germline gives CDR1 SGHTA, CDR2 FQGNSA. J gave up 4 bases and V 1 base, and 15 bases lay outside the gene matches. CDR3 DNA sequence: TGTGCCAGCAGCTTAGTCGGTGGTAAAGGGGGCGTCGTCTATGGCTACACCTTC. This translates into CASSLVGGKGGVVYGYTF.

This clonotype was seen a few times. The rearrangement links TRBV20-1 to TRBJ2-5; 15 bases are shared with TRBD2. J gave up 11 bases and V 1 base, and 23 bases lay outside the gene matches. The CDR3 totals 20 residues. CDR1 DFQATT and CDR2 SNEGSKA come from the germline V gene (reference sequence). CDR3 DNA sequence: TGCAGTGCTAGAGTTCCCTCGGGACTAGCGGGAGGCGGGCACTACGATGAGCAGTACTTC. It specifies CSARVPSGLAGGGHYDEQYF.

This clonotype was counted between two and nine times. The rearrangement uses TRBV20-1 and TRBJ2-7; 8 bases match TRBD1. The CDR3 covers 13 residues. The V gene's germline CDR1 is DFQATT and CDR2 SNEGSKA (reference sequence). V lost 3 bases and J lost 3; bases outside the gene matches: 4. The CDR3 nucleotides are TGCAGTGCTAGTCCGACAGGGGTCTACGAGCAGTACTTC. Amino acid sequence: CSASPTGVYEQYF.

The chain links TRBV30 to TRBJ2-5, with a tentative D call TRBD2 (6 bases). The J call may not be correct, given that the DNA end is closer to TRBJ2-7. The CDR3 spans 13 residues. The V gene's germline CDR1 is GTSNPN and CDR2 SVGIG (reference sequence). The CDR3 DNA sequence: TGTGCCTGGAGTGTAAAGGAGGGCTACGAGCAGTACTTC. Protein product: CAWSVKEGYEQYF.

The CDR3: CASSVDPSGANYGYTF. The CDR3 region has the DNA TGTGCCAGCAGCGTAGATCCTTCGGGGGCTAACTATGGCTACACCTTC. The chain uses TRBV9 and TRBJ1-2; D perhaps matches TRBD1 (5 bases). The CDR3 sequence is 16 residues long. Trimming took off 0 bases at V and 0 bases at J, with 12 bases between the two ends. The germline CDR1 and CDR2 sequences are SGDLS and YYNGEE.

This clonotype was found a few times. V gene TRBV20-1 combines with J gene TRBJ2-5, with D maybe TRBD1 (5 bases). The CDR3 is 13 residues long. V was shortened by 3 bases and J by 0 bases, with 8 bases between the two germline ends. The germline CDR1 and CDR2 sequences are DFQATT and SNEGSKA (reference sequence). CDR3 residues: CSASRTNQETQYF. CDR3 DNA sequence: TGCAGTGCTAGTAGGACAAACCAAGAGACCCAGTACTTC.

J is TRBJ2-3 and V is TRBV30; 12 nucleotides align to TRBD2. The CDR3 runs to 15 residues. Germline CDR1 is GTSNPN and CDR2 is SVGIG (reference sequence). J was trimmed by 3 bases and V by 5 bases; bases with no gene match: 6. DNA of the CDR3: TGTGCCTGGCGGACTAGCGGGGACCCAACAGATACGCAGTATTTT. This translates into CAWRTSGDPTDTQYF.

This clonotype was detected only a few times. V gene TRBV24-1 combines with J gene TRBJ2-2; D remains unclear. CDR3 size: 14 residues. The V end lost 5 bases, the J end lost 5 bases, and 11 bases lay between the germline ends. Germline CDR1 and CDR2: KGHDR and SFDVKD. CDR3 nucleotides: TGTGCCACCAGTGGAGGTACAGCGACCGGGGAGCTGTTTTTT. Translated: CATSGGTATGELFF.

V and J are TRBV20-1 and TRBJ2-5; D is unclear. The V and J ends lost 1 base and 5 bases respectively, with 11 bases between them. There are 13 residues in the CDR3. Germline V lookup: CDR1 DFQATT, CDR2 SNEGSKA (reference sequence). The CDR3 bases are TGCAGTGCTAGAGCTGGGTCCAGGGAGACCCAGTACTTC. Encoded protein: CSARAGSRETQYF.

The chain joins TRBV19 to TRBJ2-1, with D hard to call. There are 15 residues in the CDR3. The ends were cut back, 2 bases at V and 9 bases at J, with 17 bases in the middle. Germline CDR1 and CDR2: LNHDA and SQIVND (reference sequence). CDR3 region: CASSIPALSSGEQFF. CDR3 bases: TGTGCCAGTAGTATACCAGCGCTATCTTCTGGTGAGCAGTTCTTC.

The rearrangement links TRBV20-1 to TRBJ2-5; the D gene is possibly TRBD2 (5 bases). The V end lost 2 bases, the J end lost 11 bases, and 15 bases lay between the germline ends. The CDR3 consists of 12 residues. Per germline, CDR1 DFQATT and CDR2 SNEGSKA (reference sequence). Written as DNA, the CDR3 is TGCAGTGCTAGAACTGCCGGGAATGAGCAGTACTTC. Translation gives CSARTAGNEQYF.

The chain combines TRBV20-1 with TRBJ2-1; D is uncertain. This CDR3 spans 15 amino acids. Germline V CDR1 and CDR2: DFQATT, SNEGSKA (reference sequence). V lost 0 bases to trimming and J lost 0 bases, with 9 bases between them. Here the CDR3 DNA reads TGCAGTGCTAGAGATTTGGCTAGCTCCTACAATGAGCAGTTCTTC. Protein: CSARDLASSYNEQFF.

V is TRBV20-1 and J is TRBJ2-3; 13 nucleotides line up with TRBD2. Looked up from germline, CDR1 is DFQATT and CDR2 is SNEGSKA (reference sequence). The CDR3 contains 16 residues. J lost 5 bases, V lost 0 bases, and 5 bases had no gene match. CDR3 region: CSARDGLAGAKDTQYF. CDR3 bases: TGCAGTGCTAGAGACGGACTAGCGGGGGCGAAAGATACGCAGTATTTT.

A few counts support this clonotype. V is TRBV24-1 and J is TRBJ1-2, with D unresolved. The length of the CDR3 is 15 residues. Germline V gives CDR1 KGHDR, CDR2 SFDVKD. Trimming pared 3 bases from V and 4 bases from J, leaving 14 bases between. In nucleotides, the CDR3 is TGTGCCACCAGTGATCCCCGGAGTTCGTCCTATGGCTACACCTTC. Encoded protein: CATSDPRSSSYGYTF.

This chain joins TRBV6-2 or TRBV6-3 and TRBJ2-5, with 7 bases matching TRBD1. Germline CDR1 MNHEY, CDR2 SVGEGT. V shed 4 bases, J shed 5 bases, and the junction held 7 bases outside the gene matches. CDR3 length: 14 amino acids. CDR3 DNA: TGTGCCAGCAGTTCAAGGGGGCCCTTTGAGACCCAGTACTTC. Encoded protein: CASSSRGPFETQYF.

On this clonotype: At one of its ends the junction is not consistent with the germline gene, which may arise from a read error. The V and J genes are TRBV5-1 and TRBJ2-1; D may correspond to TRBD1 or TRBD2 (6 bases each). Per germline, CDR1 SGHRS and CDR2 YFSETQ. The CDR3 contains 13 residues. The CDR3: CDSSLKGGNEQFF. The CDR3 DNA reads TGCGACAGCAGCTTGAAAGGGGGGAATGAGCAGTTCTTC.

This clonotype was found once. This chain joins TRBV5-1 and TRBJ2-5; D gene unclear. This CDR3 spans 15 amino acids. Germline assignment: CDR1 SGHRS and CDR2 YFSETQ. V lost 5 bases and J lost 5, with 19 bases in between. The CDR3 DNA sequence: TGCGCCAGCAGTTCCAGACCCTGGGCCGCGGAGACCCAGTACTTC. Residues: CASSSRPWAAETQYF.

The rearrangement uses TRBV5-1 and TRBJ2-5; 7 nucleotides align to TRBD2. Germline assignment: CDR1 SGHRS and CDR2 YFSETQ. The CDR3 runs to 13 residues. J was trimmed by 2 bases and V by 6 bases; bases with no gene match: 4. The DNA of the CDR3 is TGCGCCAGCACCATGGGGGGGCAAGAGACCCAGTACTTC. Encoded protein: CASTMGGQETQYF.

This clonotype was seen only a few times. V is TRBV7-9 and J is TRBJ2-1; D call uncertain. Germline V gene data show CDR1 as SEHNR and CDR2 as FQNEAQ (reference sequence). With 0 bases removed from V and 0 bases from J, the gap between germline ends came to 12 bases. The CDR3 totals 17 residues. The CDR3 sequence is CASSLALLFSSYNEQFF. The CDR3 bases are TGTGCCAGCAGCTTAGCTCTTTTATTCAGCTCCTACAATGAGCAGTTCTTC. The whole variable domain, remainder taken from reference TRBV7-9 and TRBJ2-1, is DTGVSQNPRHKITKRGQNVTFRCDPISEHNRLYWYRQTLGQGPEFLTYFQNEAQLEKSRLLSDRFSAERPKGSFSTLEIQRTEQGDSAMYLCASSLALLFSSYNEQFFGPGTRLTVL.